One T cell receptor (beta chain) is described in this entry. No antigen is known for it. No base quality values were provided; no much bigger clone lies one nucleotide off. This entry belongs to a study of siplizumab effects on memory and regulatory T cells (dated by TCRdb to between 2018 and 2021). With regard to the full study: The study examined how the anti-CD2 antibody siplizumab affects alloreactive T-cell subsets in allogeneic mixed lymphocyte reactions built from human PBMCs. The paper's findings and limits, for the study overall: For roughly 75-95% of proliferating CD4+ or CD8+ clones, no naive or memory phenotype could be assigned. Siplizumab significantly reduced the cumulative frequency of alloreactive sequences traceable to unstimulated CD4+ memory T cells. Because sequences at frequencies below about 10^-5 were poorly captured, only a minor fraction of alloreactive clones could be mapped back to unstimulated subsets. In reactions with siplizumab, an average of about 62% of mappable alloreactive CD4+ clones were Treg-derived, compared with approximately 29% in control reactions. Greater diversity appeared to be present in unstimulated naive T cells than in memory T cells, and a substantial contribution to the alloresponse seemed to be made by naive cells. No functional confirmation was obtained for the suppressive function of proliferating Tregs from siplizumab cultures.

Cut back by 4 bases and 7 bases, the V and J ends lie 10 bases apart. Taken from the germline V gene, the CDR1 and CDR2 loops are KGHSH and LQKENI. The CDR3, cysteine through phenylalanine, is 12 amino acids long. Only the CDR3 DNA stays, 36 bases, in frame from base 1. Libraries were prepared through the immunoSEQ multiplex PCR assay. Some 100,000 TCR templates per sample were assayed by the deep sequencing platform. Genomic DNA extracted from sorted T cells was used for TCRbeta CDR3 sequencing. For the original study's pipeline: The R programming language was used for clonal analysis of the TCRbeta CDR3 data. Comparing unstimulated samples against CFSE-low samples taken after the reaction was how alloreactive CD4+ and CD8+ clones were defined. Regulatory or non-regulatory origin of alloreactive CD4+ clones was assigned by matching sequences to the sorted unstimulated Treg and non-Treg repertoires. The immuneACCESS repertoire file appears here via TCRdb, limited to in-frame rearrangements. These files lack a portion of the clones; in checked studies, under half of the deficit traces to unresolved V genes, and the cause of the others is not known. D and trimming come from the DNA, and the V and J calls and clone size come from that table. The sample table contains approximately 100,000 clones; only one count was recorded for 92% of them. The ten biggest clones cover about 0.75% of the sample.

Sorted unstimulated T cells and proliferating T cells recovered from mixed lymphocyte reactions were subjected to TCRbeta CDR3 sequencing. Fresh whole blood from some eleven HLA-typed healthy donors was used to isolate PBMCs. To map where alloreactive clones came from, CD4+ regulatory T cells in the unstimulated state were FACS-sorted. The source material was Tregs sorted from blood. This clonotype originated in a human donor in good health. The chain is encoded by TRBV18 joined to TRBJ1-2; too little of a D gene remains to name it. The nucleotides read TGTGCCAGCTCACTAGTGGGAAGTGGCTACACCTTC. The resulting protein is CASSLVGSGYTF.